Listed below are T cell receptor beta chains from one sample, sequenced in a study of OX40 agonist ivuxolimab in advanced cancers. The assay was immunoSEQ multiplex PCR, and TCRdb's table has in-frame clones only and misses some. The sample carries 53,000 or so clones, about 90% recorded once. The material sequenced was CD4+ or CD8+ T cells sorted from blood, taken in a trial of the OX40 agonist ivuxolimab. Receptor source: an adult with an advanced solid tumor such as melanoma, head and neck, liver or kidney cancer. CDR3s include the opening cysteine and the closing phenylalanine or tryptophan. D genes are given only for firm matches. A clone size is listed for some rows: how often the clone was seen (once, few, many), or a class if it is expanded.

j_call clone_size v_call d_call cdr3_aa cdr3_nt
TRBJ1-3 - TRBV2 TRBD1 CASRTTGGSGNTIYF TGTGCCAGCAGGACCACAGGGGGCTCTGGAAACACCATATATTTT
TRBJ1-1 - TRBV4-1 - CASSPGVMNTEAFF TGCGCCAGCAGCCCCGGTGTCATGAACACTGAAGCTTTCTTT
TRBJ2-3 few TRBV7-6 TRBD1 CASSLEGQGPTDTQYF TGTGCCAGCAGCTTAGAGGGACAGGGGCCCACAGATACGCAGTATTTT
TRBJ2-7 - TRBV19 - CASSSPDKSYEQYF TGTGCCAGTAGTAGTCCTGACAAGTCCTACGAGCAGTACTTC
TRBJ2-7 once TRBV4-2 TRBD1 CASSQPGQGYEQYF TGTGCCAGCAGCCAACCCGGACAGGGCTACGAGCAGTACTTC
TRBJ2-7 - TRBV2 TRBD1 CASSYPGGEQYF TGTGCCAGCAGTTACCCAGGGGGCGAGCAGTACTTC
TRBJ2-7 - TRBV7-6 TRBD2 CASSSTSGYEQYF TGTGCCAGCAGCTCGACTAGCGGCTACGAGCAGTACTTC
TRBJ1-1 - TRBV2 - CASKRDLNTEAFF TGTGCCAGCAAAAGGGATTTGAACACTGAAGCTTTCTTT
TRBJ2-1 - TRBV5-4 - CASSSKGRGDDEQFF TGTGCCAGCAGCTCAAAGGGCAGGGGGGACGATGAGCAGTTCTTC
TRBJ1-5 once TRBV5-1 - CASSLVGGVDQPQHF TGCGCCAGCAGCTTGGTAGGAGGGGTCGATCAGCCCCAGCATTTT
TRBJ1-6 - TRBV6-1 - CASSLDPGRNSPLHF TGTGCCAGCAGCCTAGATCCGGGACGGAATTCACCCCTCCACTTT
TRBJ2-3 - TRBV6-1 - CASSEGTFISTDTQYF TGTGCCAGCAGTGAAGGAACTTTCATTAGCACAGATACGCAGTATTTT
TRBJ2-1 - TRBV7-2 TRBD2 CASSLDWRGRLHSFEQFF TGTGCCAGCAGCTTAGATTGGCGCGGGAGGCTACACTCCTTTGAGCAGTTCTTC
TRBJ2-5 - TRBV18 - CASGLGVFVAQYF TGTGCCAGCGGACTTGGTGTGTTTGTGGCCCAGTACTTC
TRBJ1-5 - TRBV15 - CATSRGNRVKTNQPQHF TGTGCCACCAGCAGAGGTAACAGGGTAAAGACGAATCAGCCCCAGCATTTT
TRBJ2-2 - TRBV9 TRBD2 CASSVLSGSGGELFF TGTGCCAGCAGCGTCCTAAGCGGGAGTGGCGGGGAGCTGTTTTTT
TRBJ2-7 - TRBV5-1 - CASSLGESSYEQYF TGCGCCAGCAGCTTGGGCGAAAGCTCCTACGAGCAGTACTTC
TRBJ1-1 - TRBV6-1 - CASSEAWTRAVTFF TGTGCCAGCAGTGAAGCGTGGACCAGAGCGGTAACTTTCTTT
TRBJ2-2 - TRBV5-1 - CASSLGTNTGELFF TGCGCCAGCAGCTTGGGGACGAACACCGGGGAGCTGTTTTTT
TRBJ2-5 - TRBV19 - CASTRRGPLNQETQYF TGTGCCAGTACCCGACGAGGTCCTCTAAATCAAGAGACCCAGTACTTC
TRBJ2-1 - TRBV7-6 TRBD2 CASSKPPSGGPYNEQFF TGTGCCAGCAGCAAACCCCCTAGCGGGGGACCCTACAATGAGCAGTTCTTC
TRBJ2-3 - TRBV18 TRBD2 CASSPRAGGGGDTQYF TGTGCCAGCTCACCACGAGCGGGGGGAGGCGGAGATACGCAGTATTTT
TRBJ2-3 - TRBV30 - CAWSTRLTDTQYF TGTGCCTGGTCCACTAGGCTCACAGATACGCAGTATTTT
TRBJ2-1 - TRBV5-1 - CASSLMAMAGNEQFF TGCGCCAGCAGCTTGATGGCCATGGCGGGGAATGAGCAGTTCTTC
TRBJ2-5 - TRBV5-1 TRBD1 CASSFMTGGQETQYF TGCGCCAGCAGCTTTATGACAGGGGGTCAAGAGACCCAGTACTTC
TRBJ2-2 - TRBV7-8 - CASSLGGLANTGELFF TGTGCCAGCAGCTTAGGAGGGCTCGCGAACACCGGGGAGCTGTTTTTT
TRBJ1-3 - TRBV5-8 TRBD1 CASSLDVGGLHSGNTIYF TGTGCCAGCAGCCTGGATGTAGGGGGCCTTCACTCTGGAAACACCATATATTTT
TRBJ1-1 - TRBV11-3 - CASSLGQNTEAFF TGTGCCAGCAGCTTAGGACAGAACACTGAAGCTTTCTTT
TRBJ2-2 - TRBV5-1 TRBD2 CASSFVGRATGELFF TGCGCCAGCAGCTTTGTTGGGAGGGCCACCGGGGAGCTGTTTTTT
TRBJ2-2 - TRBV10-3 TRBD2 CAISESGLGGGELFF TGTGCCATCAGTGAGTCTGGACTAGGAGGCGGGGAGCTGTTTTTT
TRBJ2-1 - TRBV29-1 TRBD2 CSVAGLAGYNEQFF TGCAGCGTTGCGGGACTAGCGGGCTACAATGAGCAGTTCTTC
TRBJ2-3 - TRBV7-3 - CASKVGGISDTQYF TGTGCCAGCAAAGTGGGGGGTATATCAGATACGCAGTATTTT
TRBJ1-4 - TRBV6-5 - CASSYAQRNEKLFF TGTGCCAGCAGTTACGCTCAGAGGAATGAAAAACTGTTTTTT
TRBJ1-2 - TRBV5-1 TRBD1 CASSTLRTGSDGYTF TGCGCCAGCAGCACCCTTCGGACAGGGTCGGATGGCTACACCTTC
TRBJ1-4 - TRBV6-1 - CASSEAPRGNEKLFF TGTGCCAGCAGTGAAGCGCCCAGGGGAAATGAAAAACTGTTTTTT
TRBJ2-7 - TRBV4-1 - CASSQEGREQYF TGCGCCAGCAGCCAAGAGGGTCGCGAGCAGTACTTC
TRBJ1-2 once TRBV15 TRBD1 CATSRDYIDRAHYGYTF TGTGCCACCAGCAGAGATTACATCGACAGGGCTCACTATGGCTACACCTTC